A selection of T cell receptor beta chains follows, all from one sample in a study of T cell repertoires in cytomegalovirus infection. Using its own MiXCR run on the reads, TCRdb lists one record per CDR3 protein. The sample has some 700,000 distinct CDR3 sequences, 35% seen once. The sample consisted of PBMCs. These receptors came from a human donor in good health (CMV status not recorded). Some clones in this sample may be carry-over from other donors' samples. Both conserved end residues are part of each CDR3. The order of the fields is J gene, D gene, clone size, CDR3 length, V gene, CDR3 DNA, CDR3 protein. D genes are given only for firm matches. Clone size is shown for a subset of rows, as once, few, many or a class of expanded clone.

j_gene: TRBJ2-1; d_gene: .; abundance: .; len: 15; v_gene: TRBV2; CDR3nt: TGTGCCACCCAGGTGGGCGGGACCAACTCCAATGAGCAGTTCTTC; CDR3aa: CATQVGGTNSNEQFF
j_gene: TRBJ2-7; d_gene: .; abundance: .; len: 12; v_gene: TRBV28; CDR3nt: TGTGCCAGCAGTTTAACGACCTTTGAGCAGTACTTC; CDR3aa: CASSLTTFEQYF
j_gene: TRBJ2-1; d_gene: TRBD1; abundance: many; len: 14; v_gene: TRBV4-1; CDR3nt: TGCGCCAGCAGCCAAGGGGACAGAGACAATGAGCAGTTCTTC; CDR3aa: CASSQGDRDNEQFF
j_gene: TRBJ1-5; d_gene: .; abundance: .; len: 17; v_gene: TRBV19; CDR3nt: TGTGCCAGTAGTATTAAGGGGGGAGTGATAAGCAATCAGCCCCAGCATTTT; CDR3aa: CASSIKGGVISNQPQHF
j_gene: TRBJ2-5; d_gene: .; abundance: .; len: 13; v_gene: TRBV7-6; CDR3nt: TGTGCCAGCAGCCAAACTTACCAAGAGACCCAGTACTTC; CDR3aa: CASSQTYQETQYF
j_gene: TRBJ2-2; d_gene: .; abundance: few; len: 15; v_gene: TRBV5-1; CDR3nt: TGCGCCAGCAGCTTGGATCCCGCAAACACCGGGGAGCTGTTTTTT; CDR3aa: CASSLDPANTGELFF
j_gene: TRBJ1-5; d_gene: .; abundance: .; len: 15; v_gene: TRBV28; CDR3nt: TGTGCCCGCAGTTTCTTAGCGGGAGGGAATCAGCCCCAGCATTTT; CDR3aa: CARSFLAGGNQPQHF
j_gene: TRBJ2-7; d_gene: .; abundance: .; len: 12; v_gene: TRBV5-6; CDR3nt: TGTGCCAGCAGCTACGGGGCTGGCGAGCAGTACTTC; CDR3aa: CASSYGAGEQYF
j_gene: TRBJ2-7; d_gene: .; abundance: .; len: 13; v_gene: TRBV29-1; CDR3nt: TGCAGCGTTGAAAATCCCTCGGGGGCCGAGCAGTACTTC; CDR3aa: CSVENPSGAEQYF
j_gene: TRBJ2-7; d_gene: TRBD2; abundance: .; len: 15; v_gene: TRBV7-3; CDR3nt: TGTGCCAGCAGCTTACGTGGCGGGGGGGCCTACGAGCAGTACTTC; CDR3aa: CASSLRGGGAYEQYF
j_gene: TRBJ1-1; d_gene: TRBD1; abundance: .; len: 14; v_gene: TRBV27; CDR3nt: TGTGCCAGCCGCTTCGACAGGGGATTCACTGAAGCTTTCTTT; CDR3aa: CASRFDRGFTEAFF
j_gene: TRBJ1-2; d_gene: TRBD1; abundance: few; len: 14; v_gene: TRBV6-6; CDR3nt: TGTGCCAGCAGTGCTTGGACAGGTTCGGGTGGCTACACCTTC; CDR3aa: CASSAWTGSGGYTF
j_gene: TRBJ1-6; d_gene: TRBD1; abundance: .; len: 15; v_gene: TRBV15; CDR3nt: TGTGCCACCAGCCCCGGACAGGGCCTGAGTTACCCCCTCCACTTT; CDR3aa: CATSPGQGLSYPLHF
j_gene: TRBJ2-2; d_gene: TRBD2; abundance: many; len: 15; v_gene: TRBV7-8; CDR3nt: TGTGCCAGCAGCTTAGCTAGCGGGAGGGAGGGGGAGCTGTTTTTT; CDR3aa: CASSLASGREGELFF
j_gene: TRBJ2-7; d_gene: TRBD2; abundance: few; len: 16; v_gene: TRBV28; CDR3nt: TGTGCCAGCAGTTTAGGGGGGGCGGGAGGTCATTACGAGCAGTACTTC; CDR3aa: CASSLGGAGGHYEQYF
j_gene: TRBJ1-1; d_gene: TRBD1; abundance: .; len: 16; v_gene: TRBV11-2; CDR3nt: TGTTCCAGCAGCCCCGGGACAGGCCCCATGAACACTGAAGCTTTCTTT; CDR3aa: CSSSPGTGPMNTEAFF
j_gene: TRBJ1-3; d_gene: .; abundance: few; len: 15; v_gene: TRBV28; CDR3nt: TGTGCCACCCTACAGGGTTGGGGCACTGGAAACACCATATATTTT; CDR3aa: CATLQGWGTGNTIYF
j_gene: TRBJ2-3; d_gene: TRBD2; abundance: few; len: 19; v_gene: TRBV12-3/TRBV12-4; CDR3nt: TGTGCCAGCTACCCGGACCTGCTAGCGGGGGGGCCAGTCACAGATACGCAGTATTTT; CDR3aa: CASYPDLLAGGPVTDTQYF